The rows below give T cell receptor beta chains drawn from one sample of a study of response to subunit inactivated influenza vaccine. TCRdb processed the RT-PCR reads anew with MiXCR; each CDR3 protein has one entry. The table includes around 710,000 distinct CDR3 sequences, roughly 13% detected once. Sequenced material: PBMCs from blood, taken 14 to 15 days before vaccination. All receptors come from a man in his forties or fifties who received an inactivated influenza vaccine. Each CDR3 is given with its conserved first and last residue.

CDR3 length	V gene	J gene	CDR3 protein
18	TRBV11-1	TRBJ2-2	CASSRLRGTSGTSGELFF
15	TRBV4-1	TRBJ2-7	CASSQDIYQSYEQYF
12	TRBV12-3/TRBV12-4	TRBJ1-2	CASSFPGGGYTF
15	TRBV4-1	TRBJ1-6	CASSQRPGGDSPLHF
13	TRBV20-1	TRBJ2-1	CSARDLVLPGSFF
14	TRBV2	TRBJ1-1	CASRGDRLATEAFF
12	TRBV20-1	TRBJ2-3	CSAGKAADTQYF
12	TRBV12-3/TRBV12-4	TRBJ2-5	CASRGPQETQYF
15	TRBV4-3	TRBJ2-7	CASSQEPGTSYEQYF
12	TRBV28	TRBJ2-7	CASSSTVNEQYF
17	TRBV11-3	TRBJ2-1	CASSQGLAGVRYNEQFF
13	TRBV28	TRBJ2-7	CASTLRPSYEQYF
17	TRBV12-3/TRBV12-4	TRBJ2-7	CASSLRTGPDLTYEQYF
19	TRBV6-2/TRBV6-3	TRBJ2-5	CASTGLPGLAGGLQETQYF
14	TRBV19	TRBJ1-2	CASSAHGWARGYTF
15	TRBV12-3/TRBV12-4	TRBJ1-6	CASSTGQGINSPLHF
16	TRBV7-9	TRBJ2-7	CASSSWAGERLHEQYF
14	TRBV4-1	TRBJ2-1	CASSQVRGLNEQFF
15	TRBV28	TRBJ1-2	CASSSHLGVVDGYTF
16	TRBV9	TRBJ2-5	CASSVARGQFQETQYF
15	TRBV4-3	TRBJ2-1	CASSQVGTGGNEQFF
16	TRBV12-3/TRBV12-4	TRBJ2-1	CASSFSSSAGATEQFF
16	TRBV4-3	TRBJ2-1	CASSQRWGSSYNEQFF
15	TRBV11-2	TRBJ2-3	CASSLKGFVTDTQYF
15	TRBV28	TRBJ1-1	CASSLLSAENTEAFF
17	TRBV20-1	TRBJ2-5	CSARLPGLAGVQETQYF
13	TRBV20-1	TRBJ1-2	CSALSGLRRGYTF
14	TRBV28	TRBJ2-7	CASRPGTGGREQYF
15	TRBV7-2	TRBJ1-6	CASSLGSMGNSPLHF
15	TRBV4-1	TRBJ2-7	CASSQALGRANEQYF
15	TRBV7-7	TRBJ2-5	CASSLLRGGGENQYF
11	TRBV6-5	TRBJ1-2	CASRDIYGYTF
16	TRBV20-1	TRBJ2-1	CSASLERWSSYNEQFF
15	TRBV6-1	TRBJ1-1	CASRPPGRGQTEAFF
13	TRBV12-3/TRBV12-4	TRBJ1-5	CASRPTGTQPQHF
17	TRBV7-9	TRBJ1-1	CASSPAGLRLMNTEAFF
15	TRBV24-1	TRBJ2-5	CATSDFYNTQETQYF
13	TRBV12-3/TRBV12-4	TRBJ1-2	CASSSSRGQGYTF
19	TRBV6-2/TRBV6-3	TRBJ2-4	CASSYSTDRGLLAKNIQYF
15	TRBV5-6	TRBJ2-5	CASSASTGEVGTQYF
13	TRBV5-1	TRBJ2-5	CASRRQEGETQYF
14	TRBV10-3	TRBJ1-2	CAISEYGGAVGYTF
14	TRBV11-2	TRBJ2-4	CASSTDRGGNIQYF